This passage covers 12 T cell receptor beta chains from one sample sequenced in a study of blood T cell repertoires in COVID-19. The data were produced by immunoSEQ multiplex PCR, yet TCRdb's version contains in-frame clones alone and is incomplete. This repertoire shows about 81,000 clones, just over 85% found once; its top ten account for 4.8%. Sequenced sample: peripheral blood. The source of these receptors is an elderly woman with acute or convalescent COVID-19.

A remark on this clone: Other DNA sequences in the sample encode the same CDR3. The rearrangement links TRBV7-2 to TRBJ2-1; 7 bases line up with TRBD2. The J segment lost 0 bases and the V segment lost 2 bases, leaving 4 bases of the junction unmatched. From germline, CDR1 is SGHTA and CDR2 FQGNSA. There are 16 residues in the CDR3. DNA of the CDR3: TGTGCCAGCAGCTTAATGGGCGGGAGCTCCTACAATGAGCAGTTCTTC. Translating it yields CASSLMGGSSYNEQFF.

The chain has TRBV18 and TRBJ2-5, with 8 bases that match TRBD1. The CDR3 is 14 residues long. After removal of 3 bases from V and 5 bases from J, the junction contained 5 bases not matched to a gene. CDR1 KGHSH and CDR2 LQKENI come from the germline V gene. The CDR3 nucleotides are TGTGCCAGCTCACCCGGACAGGGAGATGAGACCCAGTACTTC. This sequence encodes CASSPGQGDETQYF.

This chain connects TRBV9 to TRBJ1-1; maybe TRBD1 (6 bases). Trimming left V 1 base short and J 5 bases short, with 12 bases between. CDR3 size: 14 residues. Germline assignment: CDR1 SGDLS and CDR2 YYNGEE. Here the CDR3 DNA reads TGTGCCAGCAGCGTACGGGGGGCTGGGACTGAAGCTTTCTTT. Translation gives CASSVRGAGTEAFF.

In this sample, this clone turned up once. The V call is TRBV5-1, the J call TRBJ1-1, with 9 bases identical to TRBD1. With 4 bases clipped from V and 6 bases from J, the junction kept 10 bases outside the gene matches. The CDR3 has 15 amino acids. Germline V gene sequence: CDR1 SGHRS, CDR2 YFSETQ. CDR3 in DNA: TGCGCCAGCAGCCCAAGGACAGGGGTAGGCGCTGAAGCTTTCTTT. Its protein product is CASSPRTGVGAEAFF.

This clone was seen only once. The rearrangement links TRBV7-2 to TRBJ2-7, with D perhaps matching TRBD1 (6 bases). Looked up from germline, CDR1 is SGHTA and CDR2 is FQGNSA. This CDR3 has 13 residues. Trimming pared 5 bases from V and 10 bases from J, leaving 18 bases between. The CDR3 DNA reads as TGTGCCAGCAGCCAACCTACGGGACACATCCAGTACTTC. Translated, it gives CASSQPTGHIQYF. Supplemented by reference TRBV7-2 and TRBJ2-7, the full variable domain reads GAGVSQSPSNKVTEKGKDVELRCDPISGHTALYWYRQSLGQGLEFLIYFQGNSAPDKSGLPSDRFSAERTGGSVSTLTIQRTQQEDSAVYLCASSQPTGHIQYFGPGTRLTVT.

V usage is TRBV11-2 and J usage is TRBJ2-7; 8 bases match TRBD1. J was trimmed by 5 bases and V by 1 base; bases with no gene match: 1. The CDR3 has 13 amino acids. The V gene's germline CDR1 is SGHAT and CDR2 FQNNGV. The chain's CDR3 is CASSLADRDEQYF. Written as DNA, the CDR3 is TGTGCCAGCAGCTTAGCGGACAGGGACGAGCAGTACTTC.

V gene TRBV13 combines with J gene TRBJ2-1, with 12 positions matching TRBD2. Germline V CDR1 and CDR2: PRHDT, FYEKMQ (reference sequence). The junction had 1 base not matched to a gene; V was cut back by 4 bases and J by 0 bases. The CDR3 totals 16 residues. CDR3 nucleotide sequence: TGTGCCAGCAGCTCTAGCGGGAGGGTCTCCTACAATGAGCAGTTCTTC. It translates to CASSSSGRVSYNEQFF.

The V call is TRBV6-5, the J call TRBJ1-5; weak D call: TRBD1 (6 bases). Germline V CDR1 and CDR2: MNHEY, SVGAGI. The V end lost 9 bases, the J end lost 3 bases, and 12 bases lay between the germline ends. The CDR3 loop spans 13 amino acids. CDR3 sequence: CASGGGPNQPQHF. CDR3 coding DNA: TGTGCCAGTGGGGGGGGGCCCAATCAGCCCCAGCATTTT.

The V gene is TRBV6-1, the J gene TRBJ2-2; 8 positions agree with TRBD1. Germline assignment: CDR1 MNHNS and CDR2 SASEGT. The CDR3 length is 15 residues. After removal of 1 base from V and 4 bases from J, the junction contained 2 bases not matched to a gene. This CDR3 is CASSEGTGFTGELFF. The CDR3 DNA reads TGTGCCAGCAGTGAAGGGACAGGGTTCACCGGGGAGCTGTTTTTT.

V usage is TRBV30 and J usage is TRBJ2-3; 11 nucleotides line up with TRBD2. V dropped 0 bases and J dropped 3; count of bases not matched to a gene: 5. From germline, CDR1 is GTSNPN and CDR2 SVGIG (reference sequence). The CDR3 runs 16 residues. DNA for the CDR3: TGTGCCTGGAGTGTGCCTCGGACTAGCGGGACAGATACGCAGTATTTT. Residues: CAWSVPRTSGTDTQYF.

J is TRBJ1-2 and V is TRBV30; tentatively, D is TRBD1 (6 bases). Germline CDR1 and CDR2: GTSNPN and SVGIG (reference sequence). This CDR3 spans 15 amino acids. Trimming cost V 4 bases and J 2 bases, with 17 bases left between them. The CDR3 DNA follows: TGTGCCTGGAAGAAATTTGTACAGGGAAACTATGGCTACACCTTC. This codes for CAWKKFVQGNYGYTF.

CDR3 protein: CASSQERTDTDTQYF. The CDR3 DNA is TGTGCCAGCAGCCAAGAACGGACAGACACAGATACGCAGTATTTT. The chain recombines TRBV3-1 (or the pseudogene TRBV3-2) with TRBJ2-3, with a tentative D call TRBD1 (6 bases). The CDR3 loop spans 15 amino acids. The germline CDR1 and CDR2 sequences are LGHDT and YNNKEL (reference sequence). Trimming removed 0 bases at V and 2 bases at J, with 9 bases between.